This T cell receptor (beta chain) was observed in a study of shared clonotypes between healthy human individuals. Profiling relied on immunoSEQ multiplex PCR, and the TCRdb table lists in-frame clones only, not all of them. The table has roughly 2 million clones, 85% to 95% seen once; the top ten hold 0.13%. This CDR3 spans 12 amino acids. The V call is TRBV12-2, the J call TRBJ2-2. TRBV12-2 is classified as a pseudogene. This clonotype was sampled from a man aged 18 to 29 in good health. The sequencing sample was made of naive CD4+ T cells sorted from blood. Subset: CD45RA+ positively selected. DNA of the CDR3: TGTGCAAGTCGCTTCTCACCCGGGGAGCTGTTTTTT. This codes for CASRFSPGELFF.